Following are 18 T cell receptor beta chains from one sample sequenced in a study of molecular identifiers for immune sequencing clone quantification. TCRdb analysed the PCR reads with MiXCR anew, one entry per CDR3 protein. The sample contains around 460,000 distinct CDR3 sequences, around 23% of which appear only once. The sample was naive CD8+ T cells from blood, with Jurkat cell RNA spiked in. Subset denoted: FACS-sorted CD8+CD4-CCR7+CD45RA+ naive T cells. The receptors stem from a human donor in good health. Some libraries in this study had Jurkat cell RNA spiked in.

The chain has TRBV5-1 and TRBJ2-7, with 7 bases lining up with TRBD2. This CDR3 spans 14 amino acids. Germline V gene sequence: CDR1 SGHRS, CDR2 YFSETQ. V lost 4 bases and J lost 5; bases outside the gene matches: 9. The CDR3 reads CASSREGRSNEQYF. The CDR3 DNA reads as TGCGCCAGCAGCAGGGAGGGACGATCGAACGAGCAGTACTTC.

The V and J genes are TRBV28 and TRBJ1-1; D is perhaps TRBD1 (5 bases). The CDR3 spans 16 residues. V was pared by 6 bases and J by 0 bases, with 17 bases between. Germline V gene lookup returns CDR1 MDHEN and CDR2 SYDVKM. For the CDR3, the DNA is TGTGCCAGCAGCCTACATCAACAGGAACTGAACACTGAAGCTTTCTTT. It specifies CASSLHQQELNTEAFF.

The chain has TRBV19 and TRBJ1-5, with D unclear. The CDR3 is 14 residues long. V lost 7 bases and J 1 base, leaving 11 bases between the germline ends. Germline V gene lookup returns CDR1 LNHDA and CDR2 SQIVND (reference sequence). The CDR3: CASTALRSNQPQHF. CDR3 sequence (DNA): TGTGCCAGTACAGCCCTTAGGAGCAATCAGCCCCAGCATTTT.

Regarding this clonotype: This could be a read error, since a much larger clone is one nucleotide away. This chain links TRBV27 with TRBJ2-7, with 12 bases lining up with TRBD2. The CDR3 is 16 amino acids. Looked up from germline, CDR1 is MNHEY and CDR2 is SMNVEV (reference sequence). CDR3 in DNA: TGTGCCAGCAGTCTATCTAGCGGGAGGGCCGGGTACGAGCAGTGCTTC. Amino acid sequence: CASSLSSGRAGYEQCF.

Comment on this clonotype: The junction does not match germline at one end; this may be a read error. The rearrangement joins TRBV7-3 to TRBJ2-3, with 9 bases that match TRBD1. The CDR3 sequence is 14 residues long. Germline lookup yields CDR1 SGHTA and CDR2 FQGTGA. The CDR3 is CASSLTGGTVTQYF. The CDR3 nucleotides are TGTGCCAGCAGCCTTACAGGGGGCACAGTTACGCAGTATTTT. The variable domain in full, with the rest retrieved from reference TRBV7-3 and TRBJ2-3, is GAGVSQTPSNKVTEKGKYVELRCDPISGHTALYWYRQSLGQGPEFLIYFQGTGAADDSGLPNDRFFAVRPEGSVSTLKIQRTERGDSAVYLCASSLTGGTVTQYFGPGTRLTVL.

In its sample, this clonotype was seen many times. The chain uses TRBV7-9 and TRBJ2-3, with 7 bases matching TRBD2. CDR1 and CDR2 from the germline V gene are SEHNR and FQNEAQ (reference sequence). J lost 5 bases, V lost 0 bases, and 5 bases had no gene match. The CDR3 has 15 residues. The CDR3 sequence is CASSLARGMKDTQYF. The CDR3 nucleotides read TGTGCCAGCAGCTTAGCGCGGGGGATGAAAGATACGCAGTATTTT.

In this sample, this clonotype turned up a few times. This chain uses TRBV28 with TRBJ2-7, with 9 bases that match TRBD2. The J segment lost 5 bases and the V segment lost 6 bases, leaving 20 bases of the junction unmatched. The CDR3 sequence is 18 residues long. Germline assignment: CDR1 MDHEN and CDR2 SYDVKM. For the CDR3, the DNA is TGTGCCAGCAGCCTAAGGACCAGCGGGGGGATGGGTTTCCACGAGCAGTACTTC. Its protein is CASSLRTSGGMGFHEQYF.

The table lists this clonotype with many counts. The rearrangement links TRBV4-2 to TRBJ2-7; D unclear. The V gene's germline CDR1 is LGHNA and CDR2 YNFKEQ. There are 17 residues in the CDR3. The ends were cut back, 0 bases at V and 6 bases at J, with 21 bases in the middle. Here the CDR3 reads CASSQDPETGRGVEQYF. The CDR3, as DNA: TGTGCCAGCAGCCAAGATCCAGAGACGGGCCGAGGTGTCGAGCAGTACTTC.

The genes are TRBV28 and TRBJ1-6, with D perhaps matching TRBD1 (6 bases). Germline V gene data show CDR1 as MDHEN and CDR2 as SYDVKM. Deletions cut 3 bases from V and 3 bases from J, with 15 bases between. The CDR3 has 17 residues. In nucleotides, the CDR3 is TGTGCCAGCAGTTTGTTTAGGGCGGACAGCTATAATTCACCCCTCCACTTT. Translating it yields CASSLFRADSYNSPLHF. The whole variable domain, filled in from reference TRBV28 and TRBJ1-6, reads DVKVTQSSRYLVKRTGEKVFLECVQDMDHENMFWYRQDPGLGLRLIYFSYDVKMKEKGDIPEGYSVSREKKERFSLILESASTNQTSMYLCASSLFRADSYNSPLHFGNGTRLTVT.

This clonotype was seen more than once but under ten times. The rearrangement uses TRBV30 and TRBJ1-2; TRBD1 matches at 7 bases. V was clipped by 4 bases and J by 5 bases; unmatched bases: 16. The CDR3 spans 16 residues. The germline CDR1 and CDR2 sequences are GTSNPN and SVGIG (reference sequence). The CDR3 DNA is TGTGCCTGGAACCTCGACAGGGAGGAGGTTTGGTATGGCTACACCTTC. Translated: CAWNLDREEVWYGYTF.

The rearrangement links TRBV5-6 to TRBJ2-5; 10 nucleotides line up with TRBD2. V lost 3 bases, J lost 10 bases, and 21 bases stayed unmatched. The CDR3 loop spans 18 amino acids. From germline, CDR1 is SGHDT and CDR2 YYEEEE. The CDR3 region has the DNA TGTGCCAGCAGCTGGGACTATTTCCGTCTAGCGGGAGAGGGGTTCCAGTACTTC. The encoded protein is CASSWDYFRLAGEGFQYF.

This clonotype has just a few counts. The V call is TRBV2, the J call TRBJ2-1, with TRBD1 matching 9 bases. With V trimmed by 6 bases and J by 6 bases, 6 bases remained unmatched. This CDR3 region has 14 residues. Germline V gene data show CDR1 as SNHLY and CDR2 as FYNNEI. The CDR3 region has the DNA TGTGCCAGCAGCGGGGGACAGGGACCCAATGAGCAGTTCTTC. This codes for CASSGGQGPNEQFF.

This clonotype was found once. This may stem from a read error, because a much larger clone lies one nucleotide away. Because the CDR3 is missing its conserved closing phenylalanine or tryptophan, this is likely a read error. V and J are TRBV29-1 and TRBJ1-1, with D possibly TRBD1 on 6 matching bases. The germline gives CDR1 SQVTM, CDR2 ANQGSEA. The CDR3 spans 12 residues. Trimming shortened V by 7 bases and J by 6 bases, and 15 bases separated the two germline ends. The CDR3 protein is CSALARGAEAFS. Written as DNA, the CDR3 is TGCAGCGCCCTCGCCAGGGGAGCTGAAGCTTTCTCT.

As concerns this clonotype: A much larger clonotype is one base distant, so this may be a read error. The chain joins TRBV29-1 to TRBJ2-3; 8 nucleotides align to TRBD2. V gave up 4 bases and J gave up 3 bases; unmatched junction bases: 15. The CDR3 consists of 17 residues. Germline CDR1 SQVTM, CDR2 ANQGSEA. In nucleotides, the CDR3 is TGCAGCGTTGGCTCAAACGGGAGGGGGGAGTGGACAGATACGCAGTATTTT. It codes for CSVGSNGRGEWTDTQYF.

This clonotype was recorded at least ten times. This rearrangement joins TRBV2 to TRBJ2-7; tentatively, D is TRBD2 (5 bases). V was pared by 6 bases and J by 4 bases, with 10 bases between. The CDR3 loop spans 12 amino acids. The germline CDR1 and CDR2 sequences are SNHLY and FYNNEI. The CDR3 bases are TGTGCCAGCAGCGAGGGTATTTACGAGCAGTACTTC. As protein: CASSEGIYEQYF.

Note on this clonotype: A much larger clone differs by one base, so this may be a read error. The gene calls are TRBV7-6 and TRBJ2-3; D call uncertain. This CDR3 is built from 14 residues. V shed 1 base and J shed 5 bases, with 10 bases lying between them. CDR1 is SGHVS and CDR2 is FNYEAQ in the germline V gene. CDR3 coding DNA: TGTGCCAGCAGCTTAGATTCGGCGAGAGATACGCAGTATTTT. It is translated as CASSLDSARDTQYF.

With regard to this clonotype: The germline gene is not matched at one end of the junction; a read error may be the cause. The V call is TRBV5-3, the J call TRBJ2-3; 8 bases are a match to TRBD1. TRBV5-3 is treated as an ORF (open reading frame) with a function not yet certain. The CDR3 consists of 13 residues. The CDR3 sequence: CASSLGQDVEQYF. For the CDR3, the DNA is TGTGCCAGCAGCTTGGGACAGGATGTAGAGCAGTATTTT.

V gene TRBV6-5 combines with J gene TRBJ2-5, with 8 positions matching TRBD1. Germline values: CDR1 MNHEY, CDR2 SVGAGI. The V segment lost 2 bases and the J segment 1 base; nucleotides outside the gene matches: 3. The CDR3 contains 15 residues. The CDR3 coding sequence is TGTGCCAGCAGTTACGCAGGGGGCACCCAAGAGACCCAGTACTTC. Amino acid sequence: CASSYAGGTQETQYF.